This entry features one T cell receptor (beta chain) sequence. Its antigen remains unidentified. Time point indicated: pre-treatment sample, taken before nivolumab and TIL therapy. Tumor tissue came from excised metastases, mostly pleural nodules or supraclavicular lymph nodes. This sample is drawn from a study of TIL therapy for anti-PD-1-resistant metastatic lung cancer. Regarding the study as a whole: TIL cultures after expansion showed higher clonality and lower diversity than baseline tumor (median about 6% vs 30%).

This was the immunoSEQ v3 assay. Repertoires were generated with immunoSEQ multiplex PCR, while TCRdb's copy carries only in-frame clones and drops some. The sample contains 45,000 to 60,000 clones, around 64% of which appear only once. V shed 3 bases and J shed 0 bases, with 9 bases lying between them. The CDR3 covers 14 residues. In germline, CDR1 is MNHNY, CDR2 SVGAGI (reference sequence). The sequence was collected from a person aged 25 to 80 with non-small cell lung cancer. V and J are TRBV6-6 and TRBJ2-7; D call uncertain. Here the sequenced sample was tumor tissue, taken at baseline. CDR3 bases: TGTGCCAGCAGTTATGGTTCGGCCTCCTACGAGCAGTACTTC. This encodes CASSYGSASYEQYF.